A selection of T cell receptor beta chains follows, all from one sample in a study of blood T cell repertoires in COVID-19. Produced via immunoSEQ multiplex PCR; TCRdb's table is partial and in-frame only. The sample shows over 70,000 clones, about 91% of them seen only once. Sequencing was done on a sample of peripheral blood. Every receptor here comes from a human donor with active COVID-19. The donor label of this sample is uncertain. Both conserved end residues are part of each CDR3. The D gene is left open where the match is weak. Rows give clone size only sometimes, using once, few, many, or a class for an expanded clone.

>-|TRBV6-1|-|TRBJ1-4
CASSEYRAANEKLFF
TGTGCCAGCAGTGAATACAGGGCCGCTAATGAAAAACTGTTTTTT
>-|TRBV25-1|-|TRBJ1-1
CASSVTPGLGNTEAFF
TGTGCCAGCAGTGTTACCCCAGGGCTGGGGAACACTGAAGCTTTCTTT
>-|TRBV5-8|TRBD2|TRBJ2-4
CASSLRGGPGNIQYF
TGTGCCAGCAGCTTACGCGGGGGGCCGGGAAACATTCAGTACTTC
>-|TRBV5-1|-|TRBJ1-4
CASSPQGVGTNEKLFF
TGCGCCAGCAGCCCCCAAGGTGTCGGGACTAATGAAAAACTGTTTTTT
>-|TRBV5-1|TRBD1|TRBJ1-2
CASSWGGQGFFGYTF
TGCGCCAGCAGCTGGGGAGGACAGGGCTTTTTTGGCTACACCTTC
>-|TRBV5-4|TRBD2|TRBJ2-5
CASSLSIAGGRETQYF
TGTGCCAGCAGCCTGTCGATAGCGGGGGGCCGGGAGACCCAGTACTTC
>-|TRBV6-6|-|TRBJ2-5
CASSYWRGPQETQYF
TGTGCCAGCAGTTACTGGCGGGGGCCCCAAGAGACCCAGTACTTC
>-|TRBV10-3|-|TRBJ1-2
CAISNRVTTGGYTF
TGTGCCATCAGCAACAGGGTGACGACCGGTGGCTACACCTTC
>once|TRBV5-4|-|TRBJ1-3
CASSPRRGNSGNTIYF
TGTGCCAGCAGCCCCCGCAGGGGAAACTCTGGAAACACCATATATTTT
>-|TRBV2|TRBD1|TRBJ1-5
CASSEGQGVRPSMPQHF
TGTGCCAGCAGTGAAGGACAGGGGGTACGTCCTAGTATGCCCCAGCATTTT
>-|TRBV20-1|-|TRBJ1-1
CSARGGAEAFF
TGCAGTGCTAGAGGCGGGGCTGAAGCTTTCTTT
>-|TRBV5-8|TRBD1|TRBJ1-3
CASSPGTGDWRRNTIYF
TGTGCCAGCAGCCCCGGGACAGGGGACTGGAGACGAAACACCATATATTTT
>-|TRBV6-6|TRBD2|TRBJ2-7
CASSPSGGADEQYF
TGTGCCAGCAGCCCGAGCGGGGGGGCCGACGAGCAGTACTTC
>-|TRBV7-9|-|TRBJ2-3
CASSEEADTQYF
TGTGCCAGCAGCGAAGAGGCAGATACGCAGTATTTT
>-|TRBV7-2|TRBD2|TRBJ2-5
CASSPGLAGGPLETQYF
TGTGCCAGCAGCCCGGGACTAGCGGGGGGGCCTCTGGAGACCCAGTACTTC
>few|TRBV2|-|TRBJ1-5
CASSSRSGSNQPQHF
TGTGCCAGCAGTTCCCGATCCGGGAGCAATCAGCCCCAGCATTTT
>-|TRBV5-5|TRBD1|TRBJ2-7
CASSLGQGLSEQYF
TGTGCCAGCAGCTTGGGACAGGGATTGAGCGAGCAGTACTTC
>-|TRBV28|TRBD1|TRBJ2-7
CASSRPGQNYEQYF
TGTGCCAGCAGCCGGCCGGGACAGAATTACGAGCAGTACTTC
>-|TRBV19|-|TRBJ2-7
CASSIDQGYEQYF
TGTGCCAGTAGTATAGATCAGGGATACGAGCAGTACTTC
>-|TRBV4-1|-|TRBJ1-1
CASSQVKGYTEAFF
TGCGCCAGCAGCCAAGTTAAGGGGTACACTGAAGCTTTCTTT